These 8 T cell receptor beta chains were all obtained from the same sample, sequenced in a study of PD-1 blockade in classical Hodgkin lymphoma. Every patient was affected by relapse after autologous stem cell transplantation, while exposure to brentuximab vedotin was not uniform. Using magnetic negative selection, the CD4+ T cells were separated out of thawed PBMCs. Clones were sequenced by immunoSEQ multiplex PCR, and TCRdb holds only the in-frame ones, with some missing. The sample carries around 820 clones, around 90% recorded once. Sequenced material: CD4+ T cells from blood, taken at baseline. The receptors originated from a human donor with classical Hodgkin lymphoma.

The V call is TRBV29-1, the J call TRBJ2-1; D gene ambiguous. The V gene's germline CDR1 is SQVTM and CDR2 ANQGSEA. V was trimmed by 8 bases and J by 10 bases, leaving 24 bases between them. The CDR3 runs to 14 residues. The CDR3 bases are TGCAGCACTCGAGATCGGGCCCCACCAAGCGAGCAGTTCTTC. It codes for CSTRDRAPPSEQFF.

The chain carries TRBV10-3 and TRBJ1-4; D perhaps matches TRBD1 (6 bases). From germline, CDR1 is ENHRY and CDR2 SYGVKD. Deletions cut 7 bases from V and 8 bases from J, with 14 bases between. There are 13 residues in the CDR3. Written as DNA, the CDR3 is TGTGCCATCATGGACAGACCAGGCGAAAAACTGTTTTTT. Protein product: CAIMDRPGEKLFF.

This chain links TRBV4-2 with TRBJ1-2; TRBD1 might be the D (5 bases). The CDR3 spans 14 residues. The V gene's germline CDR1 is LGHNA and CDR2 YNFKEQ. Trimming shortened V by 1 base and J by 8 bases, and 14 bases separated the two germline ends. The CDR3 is CASSQGRGEEGYTF. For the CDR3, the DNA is TGTGCCAGCAGCCAAGGTAGGGGTGAAGAAGGCTACACCTTC.

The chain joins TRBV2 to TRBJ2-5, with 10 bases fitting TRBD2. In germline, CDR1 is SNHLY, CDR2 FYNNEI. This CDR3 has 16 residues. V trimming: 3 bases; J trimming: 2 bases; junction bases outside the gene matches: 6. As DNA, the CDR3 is TGTGCCAGCAGTGACGGGAGTAGCGGGGGGCAAGAGACCCAGTACTTC. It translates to CASSDGSSGGQETQYF.

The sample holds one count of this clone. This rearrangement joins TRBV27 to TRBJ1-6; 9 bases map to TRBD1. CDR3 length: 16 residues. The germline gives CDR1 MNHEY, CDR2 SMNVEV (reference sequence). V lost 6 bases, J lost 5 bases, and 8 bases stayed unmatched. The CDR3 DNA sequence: TGTGCCAGCAGCTCGCAAGGGACAGGGCATAATTCACCCCTCCACTTT. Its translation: CASSSQGTGHNSPLHF.

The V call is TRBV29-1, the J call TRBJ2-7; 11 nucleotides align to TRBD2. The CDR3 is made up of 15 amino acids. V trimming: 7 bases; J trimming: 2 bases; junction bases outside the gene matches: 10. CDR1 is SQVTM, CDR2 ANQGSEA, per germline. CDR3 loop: CSAILLTSGTYEQYF. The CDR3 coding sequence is TGCAGCGCAATTTTATTGACTAGCGGGACCTACGAGCAGTACTTC.

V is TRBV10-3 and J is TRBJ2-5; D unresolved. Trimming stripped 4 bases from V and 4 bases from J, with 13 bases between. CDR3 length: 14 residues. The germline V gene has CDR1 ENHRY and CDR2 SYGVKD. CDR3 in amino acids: CAISGGRRLETQYF. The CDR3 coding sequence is TGTGCCATCAGTGGCGGACGCCGGCTAGAGACCCAGTACTTC.

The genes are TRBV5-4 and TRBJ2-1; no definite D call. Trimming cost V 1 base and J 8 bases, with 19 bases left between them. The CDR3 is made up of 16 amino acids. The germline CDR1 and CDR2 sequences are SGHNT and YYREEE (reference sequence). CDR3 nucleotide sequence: TGTGCCAGCAGCTTGAGTTTAGGATCCTACGGCGATGAGCAGTTCTTC. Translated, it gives CASSLSLGSYGDEQFF.